The rows below give T cell receptor beta chains drawn from one sample of a study of early T cells in non-severe SARS-CoV-2 infection. MiXCR, applied by TCRdb to the 5' RACE reads, yields one record per CDR3 protein. This sample has around 58,000 distinct CDR3 sequences; less than 5% occur once, and the top ten carry just under 5%. Sequencing was carried out using whole blood. The receptors originated from an adult who was a healthcare worker with PCR-confirmed SARS-CoV-2 infection or an uninfected control (not recorded which). CDR3s include the opening cysteine and the closing phenylalanine or tryptophan. A D gene is named only where the DNA matches it firmly. Clone size appears in some rows only: once, few, many, or a class for an expanded clone.

d_gene: TRBD1; j_gene: TRBJ2-3; v_gene: TRBV19; abundance: few; len: 16; CDR3nt: TGTGCCAGTAGTATCCCGAGACAGGGGGCCGCAGATACGCAGTATTTT; CDR3aa: CASSIPRQGAADTQYF
d_gene: -; j_gene: TRBJ1-3; v_gene: TRBV6-6; abundance: few; len: 14; CDR3nt: TGTGCCAGCTTTTACGGGATCTCTGGAAACACCATATATTTT; CDR3aa: CASFYGISGNTIYF
d_gene: -; j_gene: TRBJ2-5; v_gene: TRBV5-6; abundance: many; len: 14; CDR3nt: TGTGCCAGCAGCCTGTCCCGTTGGAGGGAGACCCAGTACTTC; CDR3aa: CASSLSRWRETQYF
d_gene: -; j_gene: TRBJ2-1; v_gene: TRBV6-2/TRBV6-3; abundance: many; len: 16; CDR3nt: TGTGCCAGCAGCCCCGATGCGGGGAGCTCCTACAATGAGCAGTTCTTC; CDR3aa: CASSPDAGSSYNEQFF
d_gene: TRBD2; j_gene: TRBJ2-3; v_gene: TRBV6-5; abundance: many; len: 15; CDR3nt: TGTGCCAGCAGCCGACTAGCGGGAGCGACAGATACGCAGTATTTT; CDR3aa: CASSRLAGATDTQYF
d_gene: -; j_gene: TRBJ2-1; v_gene: TRBV20-1; abundance: few; len: 15; CDR3nt: TGCAGTGCTAGAGGAAACGGGGGTTCCTACAATGAGCAGTTCTTC; CDR3aa: CSARGNGGSYNEQFF
d_gene: -; j_gene: TRBJ2-1; v_gene: TRBV27; abundance: -; len: 11; CDR3nt: TGTGCCAGCAGTTCCCCGCATGAGCAGTTCTTC; CDR3aa: CASSSPHEQFF
d_gene: -; j_gene: TRBJ2-5; v_gene: TRBV27; abundance: -; len: 14; CDR3nt: TGTGCCAGTAGAGGAATGGACAGAGGGGAGACCCAGTACTTC; CDR3aa: CASRGMDRGETQYF
d_gene: -; j_gene: TRBJ2-3; v_gene: TRBV9; abundance: many; len: 17; CDR3nt: TGTGCCAGCAGCGTAGCGGCTAGCCCTGGAACTCGAAATACGCAGTATTTT; CDR3aa: CASSVAASPGTRNTQYF
d_gene: -; j_gene: TRBJ2-5; v_gene: TRBV7-9; abundance: many; len: 12; CDR3nt: TGTGCCAGCAGCTCGGAGGGGGAGACCCAGTACTTC; CDR3aa: CASSSEGETQYF
d_gene: -; j_gene: TRBJ2-1; v_gene: TRBV24-1; abundance: few; len: 16; CDR3nt: TGTGCCACCAGTGAAGCTACAGGACGGGTGGACTCCGGGCAGTTCTTC; CDR3aa: CATSEATGRVDSGQFF
d_gene: -; j_gene: TRBJ2-5; v_gene: TRBV7-9; abundance: many; len: 14; CDR3nt: TGTGCCAGCAGCTTAGCGGGGTACCAAGAGACCCAGTACTTC; CDR3aa: CASSLAGYQETQYF
d_gene: TRBD1; j_gene: TRBJ1-2; v_gene: TRBV20-1; abundance: many; len: 14; CDR3nt: TGCAGTGCTAGAATGACAGGGGGGAACTATGGCTACACCTTC; CDR3aa: CSARMTGGNYGYTF
d_gene: -; j_gene: TRBJ2-1; v_gene: TRBV19; abundance: -; len: 13; CDR3nt: TGTGCCAGTAGCCCACTCCTAGTTAATGAGCAGTTCTTC; CDR3aa: CASSPLLVNEQFF
d_gene: -; j_gene: TRBJ2-7; v_gene: TRBV14; abundance: many; len: 13; CDR3nt: TGTGCCAGCAGCCTACTCCAGGGTTACGAGCAGTACTTC; CDR3aa: CASSLLQGYEQYF
d_gene: TRBD1; j_gene: TRBJ1-6; v_gene: TRBV20-1; abundance: -; len: 12; CDR3nt: TGCAGTGGGGACAGCTCCAATTCACCCCTCCACTTT; CDR3aa: CSGDSSNSPLHF
d_gene: TRBD2; j_gene: TRBJ2-1; v_gene: TRBV24-1; abundance: many; len: 15; CDR3nt: TGTGCCACCAGTGACTCCGGGACTACGTACAATGAGCAGTTCTTC; CDR3aa: CATSDSGTTYNEQFF
d_gene: -; j_gene: TRBJ1-6; v_gene: TRBV21-1; abundance: -; len: 20; CDR3nt: TGTGCCAGCCCCCATACCCCGGGACAGGATCATGAGAGGATGGGTTCACCCCTCCACTTT; CDR3aa: CASPHTPGQDHERMGSPLHF
d_gene: TRBD2; j_gene: TRBJ2-7; v_gene: TRBV25-1; abundance: -; len: 17; CDR3nt: TGTGCCAGCAGCCCCACGACTAGCGGGGGCCGGGCATACGAGCAGTACTTC; CDR3aa: CASSPTTSGGRAYEQYF
d_gene: TRBD1; j_gene: TRBJ2-3; v_gene: TRBV6-5; abundance: many; len: 17; CDR3nt: TGTGCCAGCAGTTACACAACCGGGACAGGTAGCACAGATACGCAGTATTTT; CDR3aa: CASSYTTGTGSTDTQYF
d_gene: -; j_gene: TRBJ2-2; v_gene: TRBV9; abundance: -; len: 14; CDR3nt: TGTGCCAGCAGCCCACGTTTTGAGGCCGGGGAGCTGTTTTTT; CDR3aa: CASSPRFEAGELFF
d_gene: -; j_gene: TRBJ2-1; v_gene: TRBV24-1; abundance: many; len: 15; CDR3nt: TGTGCCACCAGTGACAGAGTAAGCTCCTACAATGAGCAGTTCTTC; CDR3aa: CATSDRVSSYNEQFF
d_gene: -; j_gene: TRBJ1-1; v_gene: TRBV10-3; abundance: -; len: 13; CDR3nt: TGTGCCATCAGCTTCCAGGGGAACACTGAAGCTTTCTTT; CDR3aa: CAISFQGNTEAFF
d_gene: TRBD2; j_gene: TRBJ2-1; v_gene: TRBV6-2/TRBV6-3; abundance: many; len: 16; CDR3nt: TGTGCCAGCAGTTACTCGGTGCTAGCGGACTACAATGAGCAGTTCTTC; CDR3aa: CASSYSVLADYNEQFF
d_gene: -; j_gene: TRBJ1-1; v_gene: TRBV20-1; abundance: many; len: 11; CDR3nt: TGCAGTGCTAGACAGAACACTGAAGCTTTCTTT; CDR3aa: CSARQNTEAFF
d_gene: TRBD1; j_gene: TRBJ2-1; v_gene: TRBV7-9; abundance: few; len: 16; CDR3nt: TGTGCCAGCAGCGCAACCGGGACAGGCTCCTACAATGAGCAGTTCTTC; CDR3aa: CASSATGTGSYNEQFF
d_gene: TRBD1; j_gene: TRBJ2-1; v_gene: TRBV5-6; abundance: -; len: 15; CDR3nt: TGTGCCAGCAGCTTTCAGGGGGCCCCTGTCAATGAGCAGTTCTTC; CDR3aa: CASSFQGAPVNEQFF
d_gene: TRBD1; j_gene: TRBJ2-1; v_gene: TRBV29-1; abundance: many; len: 13; CDR3nt: TGCAGCGGGGGACAGGGGGCGCAGACTGAGCAGTTCTTC; CDR3aa: CSGGQGAQTEQFF
d_gene: TRBD1; j_gene: TRBJ2-3; v_gene: TRBV28; abundance: many; len: 14; CDR3nt: TGTGCCAGCAGTTCGGGACAGACCACAGATACGCAGTATTTT; CDR3aa: CASSSGQTTDTQYF
d_gene: -; j_gene: TRBJ2-3; v_gene: TRBV2; abundance: many; len: 14; CDR3nt: TGTGCCAGCAGTGGAGAACCTAGCACAGATACGCAGTATTTT; CDR3aa: CASSGEPSTDTQYF
d_gene: -; j_gene: TRBJ1-2; v_gene: TRBV10-3; abundance: many; len: 13; CDR3nt: TGTGCCACACAGGAATATTCGACCTATGGCTACACCTTC; CDR3aa: CATQEYSTYGYTF
d_gene: TRBD2; j_gene: TRBJ2-1; v_gene: TRBV3-1; abundance: -; len: 14; CDR3nt: TGTGCCAGCAGCCAAGAGGGGGGGACGGGCGAGCAGTTCTTC; CDR3aa: CASSQEGGTGEQFF
d_gene: -; j_gene: TRBJ2-1; v_gene: TRBV7-6; abundance: many; len: 13; CDR3nt: TGTGCCAGCAGCTCCCGCGTCTACAATGAGCAGTTCTTC; CDR3aa: CASSSRVYNEQFF
d_gene: TRBD2; j_gene: TRBJ2-1; v_gene: TRBV19; abundance: few; len: 15; CDR3nt: TGTGCCAGTAGTATAGTACTAGCGGTTTACAATGAGCAGTTCTTC; CDR3aa: CASSIVLAVYNEQFF
d_gene: -; j_gene: TRBJ2-5; v_gene: TRBV7-3; abundance: few; len: 13; CDR3nt: TGTGCCAGCAGCCGGGGACACCAAGAGACCCAGTACTTC; CDR3aa: CASSRGHQETQYF
d_gene: -; j_gene: TRBJ2-7; v_gene: TRBV20-1; abundance: many; len: 12; CDR3nt: TGCAGTGCTAGAGATGCAGGGAACGAGCAGTACTTC; CDR3aa: CSARDAGNEQYF
d_gene: TRBD2; j_gene: TRBJ2-5; v_gene: TRBV7-9; abundance: few; len: 18; CDR3nt: TGTGCCAGCAGCTTAGATGTTGGCTGGACTAGCGGAAAAGAGACCCAGTACTTC; CDR3aa: CASSLDVGWTSGKETQYF
d_gene: -; j_gene: TRBJ1-1; v_gene: TRBV3-1; abundance: many; len: 12; CDR3nt: TGTGCCAGCAGCCAAGAGTCGGGTGAAGCTTTCTTT; CDR3aa: CASSQESGEAFF
d_gene: -; j_gene: TRBJ2-7; v_gene: TRBV4-1; abundance: many; len: 16; CDR3nt: TGCGCCAGCAGCCCTGTTCTGGCGGTAGAACCCTACGAGCAGTACTTC; CDR3aa: CASSPVLAVEPYEQYF
d_gene: TRBD1; j_gene: TRBJ2-2; v_gene: TRBV10-3; abundance: many; len: 16; CDR3nt: TGTGCCATCAGTGACGGGACAGCAGCGAACACCGGGGAGCTGTTTTTT; CDR3aa: CAISDGTAANTGELFF
d_gene: TRBD1; j_gene: TRBJ1-2; v_gene: TRBV6-2/TRBV6-3; abundance: many; len: 14; CDR3nt: TGTGCCAGCAGATACAGGGGAGAAGTCGATGGCTACACCTTC; CDR3aa: CASRYRGEVDGYTF
d_gene: -; j_gene: TRBJ2-3; v_gene: TRBV15; abundance: many; len: 14; CDR3nt: TGTGCCACCAGCAGAGATCAGGGCACAGATACGCAGTATTTT; CDR3aa: CATSRDQGTDTQYF
d_gene: TRBD2; j_gene: TRBJ2-1; v_gene: TRBV10-3; abundance: many; len: 14; CDR3nt: TGTGCCACCGCAACGGGCGGGGGCTACAATGAGCAGTTCTTC; CDR3aa: CATATGGGYNEQFF
d_gene: -; j_gene: TRBJ2-2; v_gene: TRBV11-2; abundance: many; len: 14; CDR3nt: TGTGCCAGCAGCTTCAGGGGAGGAGCCGGGGAGCTGTTTTTT; CDR3aa: CASSFRGGAGELFF
d_gene: TRBD1; j_gene: TRBJ2-4; v_gene: TRBV13; abundance: few; len: 16; CDR3nt: TGTGCCAGCAGCGACAGGGGAGGTGTAGCCAAAAACATTCAGTACTTC; CDR3aa: CASSDRGGVAKNIQYF
d_gene: TRBD2; j_gene: TRBJ2-1; v_gene: TRBV6-2/TRBV6-3; abundance: many; len: 16; CDR3nt: TGTGCCAGCAGTCTACTTCTAGCGGGAGGATCGGGCGAGCAGTTCTTC; CDR3aa: CASSLLLAGGSGEQFF
d_gene: TRBD2; j_gene: TRBJ2-1; v_gene: TRBV5-1; abundance: few; len: 19; CDR3nt: TGCGCCAGCAGCTTGGGGGCCGGGACTAGCGGGAGGGCCGCAAATGAGCAGTTCTTC; CDR3aa: CASSLGAGTSGRAANEQFF
d_gene: -; j_gene: TRBJ2-7; v_gene: TRBV19; abundance: many; len: 13; CDR3nt: TGTGCCAGTAGTCCCCGTGCAGACTACGAGCAGTACTTC; CDR3aa: CASSPRADYEQYF
d_gene: -; j_gene: TRBJ2-3; v_gene: TRBV5-1; abundance: -; len: 14; CDR3nt: TGCGCCAGCAGCTTAACAGGGAGGCCAGATACGCAGTATTTT; CDR3aa: CASSLTGRPDTQYF
d_gene: -; j_gene: TRBJ2-3; v_gene: TRBV7-2; abundance: many; len: 14; CDR3nt: TGTGCCAGCAGCCCCCCCGGAGGCACAGATACGCAGTATTTT; CDR3aa: CASSPPGGTDTQYF
d_gene: TRBD2; j_gene: TRBJ2-1; v_gene: TRBV11-2; abundance: many; len: 16; CDR3nt: TGTGCCAGCAGCTCAAAGCGGGGGGGCCAGTACAATGAGCAGTTCTTC; CDR3aa: CASSSKRGGQYNEQFF
d_gene: -; j_gene: TRBJ2-2; v_gene: TRBV7-9; abundance: -; len: 14; CDR3nt: TGTGCCAGCAGCCCCAACCTAGTACCCGGGGAGCTGTTTTTT; CDR3aa: CASSPNLVPGELFF
d_gene: -; j_gene: TRBJ2-7; v_gene: TRBV24-1; abundance: -; len: 11; CDR3nt: TGTGCCACCAGTGATACGGTCGAGCAGTACTTC; CDR3aa: CATSDTVEQYF
d_gene: -; j_gene: TRBJ2-2; v_gene: TRBV7-2; abundance: many; len: 13; CDR3nt: TGTGCCAGCAGCTCCCGCCAGGCTGGGGAGCTGTTTTTT; CDR3aa: CASSSRQAGELFF
d_gene: -; j_gene: TRBJ2-1; v_gene: TRBV5-4; abundance: many; len: 16; CDR3nt: TGTGCCAGCAGCTTGGGAACGGGGGAATTCTACAATGAGCAGTTCTTC; CDR3aa: CASSLGTGEFYNEQFF